These 12 T cell receptor beta chains came from one sample sequenced in a study of post-analysis software for immune sequencing data. General study points: Roughly five TRBV segments appeared more often in patients than in controls, and TRBV5-6, TRBV5-1 and TRBV20-1 were among these.

Unique molecular identifiers featured in each of the TCR beta cDNA libraries. TCRdb reanalysed the PCR reads using MiXCR and keeps one entry per CDR3 protein. The data show approximately 400,000 distinct CDR3 sequences, around 37% seen once. Antigens for these TCRs are unknown. The sequenced material came from blood. These receptors were collected from a girl under 18 with multiple sclerosis.

This clonotype has only a few counts. The rearrangement joins TRBV12-3 or TRBV12-4 to TRBJ2-3; D perhaps matches TRBD1 (6 bases). The V end lost 7 bases, the J end lost 0 bases, and 11 bases lay between the germline ends. CDR3 length equals 14 residues. The CDR3 is CASKTGHSTDTQYF. For the CDR3, the DNA is TGTGCCAGCAAAACGGGACATAGCACAGATACGCAGTATTTT.

The chain uses TRBV5-5 and TRBJ1-4; D is unresolved. Germline V gives CDR1 SGHKS, CDR2 YYEKEE (reference sequence). This CDR3 comprises 15 residues. The V end was cut by 0 bases, the J end by 0 bases, with 6 bases between. This CDR3 is CASSLVYATNEKLFF. For the CDR3, the DNA is TGTGCCAGCAGCTTGGTTTACGCAACTAATGAAAAACTGTTTTTT.

This clonotype was detected a few times. The J gene is TRBJ2-5, the V gene TRBV12-3 or TRBV12-4; 7 nucleotides line up with TRBD1. This CDR3 is 14 amino acids long. The J segment lost 5 bases and the V segment lost 2 bases, leaving 5 bases of the junction unmatched. The CDR3 nucleotides are TGTGCCAGCAGTTTACAAGGGGGCAGGGAGACCCAGTACTTC. Translating it yields CASSLQGGRETQYF.

The chain links TRBV7-3 to TRBJ2-2, with 7 bases lining up with TRBD1. CDR1 SGHTA and CDR2 FQGTGA come from the germline V gene. CDR3 size: 15 residues. The V segment lost 5 bases and the J segment 0 bases; nucleotides outside the gene matches: 3. CDR3 DNA: TGTGCCAGCAGCCAGCAGGGGGCGAACACCGGGGAGCTGTTTTTT. Translated: CASSQQGANTGELFF.

V is TRBV2 and J is TRBJ1-1, with 8 positions matching TRBD1. With 6 bases clipped from V and 3 bases from J, the junction kept 6 bases outside the gene matches. Germline CDR1 SNHLY, CDR2 FYNNEI. The length of the CDR3 is 14 residues. CDR3 nucleotide sequence: TGTGCCAGCAGACCCGACAGGGGATACACTGAAGCTTTCTTT. Translating gives CASRPDRGYTEAFF.

This chain links TRBV5-6 with TRBJ2-5, with 8 bases fitting TRBD1. This CDR3 contains 12 residues. V gave up 10 bases and J gave up 2 bases; unmatched junction bases: 4. Germline CDR1 is SGHDT and CDR2 is YYEEEE. CDR3 sequence (DNA): TGTGCCGACGGGACAGGACAAGAGACCCAGTACTTC. This encodes CADGTGQETQYF. Full variable domain (missing parts from reference TRBV5-6 and TRBJ2-5): DAGVTQSPTHLIKTRGQQVTLRCSPKSGHDTVSWYQQALGQGPQFIFQYYEEEERQRGNFPDRFSGHQFPNYSSELNVNALLLGDSALYLCADGTGQETQYFGPGTRLLVL.

V usage is TRBV7-8 and J usage is TRBJ2-5; the match to TRBD1 covers 9 bases. The germline gives CDR1 SGHVS, CDR2 FQNEAQ. The trim removed 5 bases at V and 5 bases at J, leaving 9 bases unmatched. The CDR3 is 15 amino acids. Written as DNA, the CDR3 is TGTGCCAGCAGCACGCGGGACAGGGTAACGGAGACCCAGTACTTC. Translation: CASSTRDRVTETQYF.

The chain is built from TRBV12-3 or TRBV12-4 and TRBJ2-3, with a tentative D call TRBD2 (5 bases). This CDR3 is built from 15 residues. V shed 5 bases and J shed 6 bases, with 18 bases lying between them. The DNA for the CDR3 is TGTGCCAGCAGTAAGGGAGTGTTGGGTGGGGATACGCAGTATTTT. Translated, it gives CASSKGVLGGDTQYF.

This clonotype was counted between two and nine times. This chain uses TRBV9 with TRBJ2-7; D is unclear. The DNA end lines up better with TRBJ2-5; the J call may be wrong. CDR3 length equals 16 residues. Germline V gene lookup returns CDR1 SGDLS and CDR2 YYNGEE. The CDR3 region is CASSGHSRSRRETQYF. In DNA, the CDR3 is TGTGCCAGCAGCGGCCATTCTCGGAGTCGTAGAGAGACCCAGTACTTC.

The rearrangement joins TRBV12-3 or TRBV12-4 to TRBJ2-7; D ambiguous. The J call may be mistaken, given a closer DNA end match to TRBJ2-5. The CDR3 totals 13 residues. The CDR3 loop is CASSLPTEETQYF. Written as DNA, the CDR3 is TGTGCCAGCAGTTTACCCACCGAAGAGACCCAGTACTTC.

The chain is built from TRBV5-1 and TRBJ1-1, with D uncertain. The CDR3 covers 15 residues. V lost 1 base to trimming and J lost 3 bases, with 13 bases between them. Germline V gene data show CDR1 as SGHRS and CDR2 as YFSETQ. CDR3 DNA sequence: TGCGCCAGCAGCTTGCGCCCTTTTCGCGACACTGAAGCTTTCTTT. Translated: CASSLRPFRDTEAFF.

A single count supports this clonotype. This chain connects TRBV12-3 or TRBV12-4 to TRBJ2-1, with D possibly matching TRBD2 (6 bases). This CDR3 is 17 amino acids long. Trimming shortened V by 4 bases and J by 0 bases, and 16 bases separated the two germline ends. CDR3 DNA sequence: TGTGCCAGCAGTTCCCCGGGACTCCCGAGCTCCTACAATGAGCAGTTCTTC. Its protein product is CASSSPGLPSSYNEQFF.